Here is one T cell receptor (beta chain) with its context. Antigen unknown. The sample originates from a study of CD8+ T cells in alopecia areata. About the research overall: Oral tofacitinib, 5 to 10 mg twice daily, was given in an open-label trial. Severity among treated patients was scored by the percentage of scalp area affected.

RNA was isolated and reverse transcribed to cDNA, the sequencing template. Only in-frame clones appear in the TCRdb table, and some are missing; sequencing was by immunoSEQ multiplex PCR. The data contain 200,000 or so clones, around two fifths of them seen just once; the ten biggest clones take up around 0.48%. The CDR3 spans 15 residues. Germline V CDR1 and CDR2: SQVTM, ANQGSEA. V was shortened by 6 bases and J by 7 bases, with 22 bases between the two germline ends. Specified treatment: oral pan-JAK inhibitor, 5-10 mg twice daily. PBMC-derived CD4+ and CD8+ T cells were sorted. Study conclusions and caveats: Significant decreases in scalp clonality and expanded CD8+ clones followed tofacitinib treatment.

This material consisted of CD4+ T cells sorted from blood, taken between weeks 30 and 35, from a patient treated with tofacitinib. The source is a human donor with alopecia areata. The V and J genes are TRBV29-1 and TRBJ2-1; D is tentatively TRBD1 or TRBD2 (6 bases each). The CDR3 sequence is CSVELGGPTVNEQFF. CDR3 sequence (DNA): TGCAGCGTCGAATTGGGGGGCCCCACGGTAAATGAGCAGTTCTTC.